Below, 30 T cell receptor beta chains from the same sample are listed, as sequenced in a study of cytomegalovirus exposure and HLA in healthy donors. This PCR relied on a set of 60 Vbeta primers and 13 Jbeta primers. Generated by immunoSEQ multiplex PCR, the TCRdb table keeps only in-frame clones and is missing some. The data show approximately 130,000 clones, over 75% seen once. The sequencing sample was made of PBMCs. These TCRs come from a woman between 18 and 30 years old in good health and CMV-seronegative.

This chain uses TRBV10-3 with TRBJ2-5, with 8 bases lining up with TRBD2. The J call is in doubt because the DNA end fits TRBJ2-7 better. The CDR3 has 14 residues. CDR1 ENHRY and CDR2 SYGVKD come from the germline V gene. The chain's CDR3 is CAIMGSGDKYEQYF. The CDR3 DNA follows: TGTGCCATCATGGGTAGCGGGGATAAGTACGAGCAGTACTTC.

The chain joins TRBV2 to TRBJ1-1; D is ambiguous. Germline assignment: CDR1 SNHLY and CDR2 FYNNEI. There are 11 residues in the CDR3. V was shortened by 6 bases and J by 5 bases, with 7 bases between the two germline ends. The CDR3 DNA reads as TGTGCCAGCAGCACTAAAACTGAAGCTTTCTTT. Amino acid sequence: CASSTKTEAFF.

The chain recombines TRBV4-3 with TRBJ2-1, with TRBD2 matching 13 bases. From germline, CDR1 is LGHNA and CDR2 YSLEER. The length of the CDR3 is 18 residues. V lost 0 bases, J lost 8 bases, and 10 bases stayed unmatched. In nucleotides, the CDR3 is TGCGCCAGCAGCCAAGAGAGTAAGTGGACTAGCGGGGGTGATGAGCAGTTCTTC. Its protein product is CASSQESKWTSGGDEQFF.

The genes are TRBV9 and TRBJ1-2; tentatively, D is TRBD1 (6 bases). The germline V and J ends were trimmed by 4 bases and 6 bases, with 13 bases remaining between them. There are 13 residues in the CDR3. Germline-derived CDR1 and CDR2 are SGDLS and YYNGEE. CDR3 protein: CASSPQGRHGYTF. DNA for the CDR3: TGTGCCAGCAGCCCACAGGGTAGGCATGGCTACACCTTC.

CDR3 coding DNA: TGTGCCAGCGCAGGGACTCCGGAGAATACGCAGTATTTT. It yields the protein CASAGTPENTQYF. The V and J genes are TRBV6-1 and TRBJ2-3, with D maybe TRBD2 (6 bases). Germline values: CDR1 MNHNS, CDR2 SASEGT. The length of the CDR3 is 13 residues. V lost 8 bases and J lost 7, with 16 bases in between.

The count of this clone is one. The chain is built from TRBV19 and TRBJ2-2, with 11 bases identical to TRBD2. The CDR3 loop spans 14 amino acids. CDR1 is LNHDA and CDR2 is SQIVND in the germline V gene (reference sequence). Here the CDR3 DNA reads TGTGCTAGCGGGAGGGCCCTCCGCACCGGGGAGCTGTTTTTT. This gives the protein CASGRALRTGELFF.

V is TRBV13 and J is TRBJ1-2, with D uncertain. Germline V gene data show CDR1 as PRHDT and CDR2 as FYEKMQ (reference sequence). The CDR3 totals 14 residues. V was clipped by 5 bases and J by 3 bases, with 13 bases between them. CDR3 region: CASSHLGVDYGYTF. CDR3 coding DNA: TGTGCCAGCAGCCATCTAGGTGTTGACTATGGCTACACCTTC. Full variable domain (remainder filled in from reference TRBV13 and TRBJ1-2): AAGVIQSPRHLIKEKRETATLKCYPIPRHDTVYWYQQGPGQDPQFLISFYEKMQSDKGSIPDRFSAQQFSDYHSELNMSSLELGDSALYFCASSHLGVDYGYTFGSGTRLTVV.

The chain couples TRBV25-1 to TRBJ2-3, with D maybe TRBD2 (6 bases). Trimming took off 3 bases at V and 4 bases at J, with 14 bases between the two ends. The germline gives CDR1 MGHDK, CDR2 SYGVNS. The CDR3 sequence is 15 residues long. This chain's CDR3 is CASSDTSLGADTQYF. DNA for the CDR3: TGTGCCAGCAGTGACACTAGCTTAGGGGCAGATACGCAGTATTTT.

This chain links TRBV7-2 with TRBJ2-1; TRBD2 might be the D (6 bases). The CDR3 has 14 residues. V lost 3 bases, J lost 3 bases, and 9 bases lay in between. Germline V lookup: CDR1 SGHTA, CDR2 FQGNSA. The CDR3: CASSFGGDYNEQFF. The CDR3 coding sequence is TGTGCCAGCAGCTTCGGGGGTGACTACAATGAGCAGTTCTTC.

The rearrangement uses TRBV6-1 and TRBJ2-7, with 11 positions matching TRBD2. There are 13 residues in the CDR3. Germline CDR1 reads MNHNS; CDR2 reads SASEGT. The V segment lost 6 bases and the J segment 6 bases; nucleotides outside the gene matches: 4. CDR3 sequence: CASSATSGSEQYF. CDR3 bases: TGTGCCAGCAGCGCCACTAGCGGGAGCGAGCAGTACTTC.

Notes on this clone: An end of the junction differs from the germline gene, which may be a read error. The chain employs TRBV7-9 and TRBJ1-1; D uncertain. The CDR3 consists of 11 residues. The germline V gene has CDR1 SEHNR and CDR2 FQNEAQ (reference sequence). This chain's CDR3 is CSSSPSSEAFF. CDR3 DNA sequence: TGTTCCAGCAGTCCGTCCAGTGAAGCTTTCTTT.

This clone showed up just once. This chain joins TRBV27 and TRBJ1-5; D perhaps matches TRBD1 (6 bases). CDR3 size: 16 residues. The V and J ends lost 6 bases and 4 bases respectively, with 19 bases between them. Germline CDR1 MNHEY, CDR2 SMNVEV (reference sequence). CDR3 sequence (DNA): TGTGCCAGCAGCCGCTGGGCCGACAGGAGGAATCAGCCCCAGCATTTT. Translation: CASSRWADRRNQPQHF.

This clone showed up just a few times. This chain links TRBV27 with TRBJ2-2, with 8 bases matching TRBD2. V was clipped by 2 bases and J by 1 base; unmatched bases: 3. This CDR3 has 16 residues. In germline, CDR1 is MNHEY, CDR2 SMNVEV (reference sequence). The chain's CDR3 is CASSLRSGGNTGELFF. CDR3 nucleotide sequence: TGTGCCAGCAGTTTAAGGAGCGGGGGGAACACCGGGGAGCTGTTTTTT.

The chain is built from TRBV14 and TRBJ2-1, with a tentative D call TRBD2 (5 bases). V was trimmed by 0 bases and J by 7 bases, leaving 13 bases between them. The CDR3 has 15 residues. Germline values: CDR1 SGHDN, CDR2 FVKESK. CDR3 coding DNA: TGTGCCAGCAGCCAAGAGTTAAGCGGTAAAAATGAGCAGTTCTTC. This encodes CASSQELSGKNEQFF.

The chain uses TRBV4-2 and TRBJ1-4; D unresolved. Germline V lookup: CDR1 LGHNA, CDR2 YNFKEQ. CDR3 length: 13 amino acids. Trimming removed 0 bases from V and 5 bases from J, with 4 bases in between. This chain's CDR3 is CASSQDLNEKLFF. CDR3 coding DNA: TGTGCCAGCAGCCAAGACCTAAATGAAAAACTGTTTTTT.

This chain joins TRBV4-2 and TRBJ1-4; D gene uncertain. CDR3 length: 17 amino acids. The germline V gene encodes CDR1 LGHNA and CDR2 YNFKEQ. V was pared by 3 bases and J by 2 bases, with 16 bases between. The CDR3 spells CASSQPLGGETNEKLFF. The CDR3 bases are TGTGCCAGCAGCCAGCCCCTGGGTGGGGAGACTAATGAAAAACTGTTTTTT.

The chain joins TRBV5-4 to TRBJ2-3; possible D gene TRBD2, 5 bases. In germline, CDR1 is SGHNT, CDR2 YYREEE (reference sequence). Trimming took 4 bases from V and 1 from J, leaving 13 bases between them. The CDR3 has 15 amino acids. The CDR3 here is CASSPRGAGTDTQYF. The CDR3 nucleotides read TGTGCCAGCAGCCCTCGGGGAGCGGGCACAGATACGCAGTATTTT.

This chain uses TRBV6-1 with TRBJ2-7, with a tentative D call TRBD2 (5 bases). The CDR3 is 11 residues long. Germline lookup yields CDR1 MNHNS and CDR2 SASEGT. V lost 4 bases and J 7 bases, leaving 8 bases between the germline ends. The CDR3 DNA reads as TGTGCCAGCAGTGCGTGGACTGAGCAGTACTTC. Its translation: CASSAWTEQYF.

The gene calls are TRBV6-1 and TRBJ1-5; the D gene is possibly TRBD1 (5 bases). V was trimmed by 10 bases and J by 2 bases, leaving 15 bases between them. Germline assignment: CDR1 MNHNS and CDR2 SASEGT. This CDR3 comprises 14 residues. For the CDR3, the DNA is TGTGCCACCCAGTACAGGAGCGGCAATCAGCCCCAGCATTTT. Amino acid sequence: CATQYRSGNQPQHF.

This clone has just a few counts. The chain is built from TRBV19 and TRBJ2-1; 14 bases align to TRBD2. Trimming at V came to 3 bases and at J to 0 bases, leaving 1 base not matched to a gene. Germline loops: CDR1 LNHDA, CDR2 SQIVND (reference sequence). The CDR3 runs 17 residues. CDR3 sequence reads: CASSIGLAGGSYNEQFF. CDR3 bases: TGTGCCAGTAGTATTGGACTAGCGGGAGGCTCCTACAATGAGCAGTTCTTC.

The chain is built from TRBV11-2 and TRBJ1-2, with D perhaps TRBD1 (6 bases). V was clipped by 5 bases and J by 6 bases, with 16 bases between them. This CDR3 has 14 residues. Germline V gene lookup returns CDR1 SGHAT and CDR2 FQNNGV. The DNA for the CDR3 is TGTGCCAGCAGCATACTCCGGGACACAAATGGCTACACCTTC. Amino acids: CASSILRDTNGYTF. Complete variable domain (other parts from reference TRBV11-2 and TRBJ1-2): EAGVAQSPRYKIIEKRQSVAFWCNPISGHATLYWYQQILGQGPKLLIQFQNNGVVDDSQLPKDRFSAERLKGVDSTLKIQPAKLEDSAVYLCASSILRDTNGYTFGSGTRLTVV.

This chain joins TRBV12-5 and TRBJ1-6, with TRBD1 identical over 9 bases. Germline CDR1 is LGHNT and CDR2 is FRNRAP. CDR3 length: 12 amino acids. V shed 5 bases, J shed 11 bases, and the junction held 1 base outside the gene matches. The CDR3 is CASGGTGTPLHF. For the CDR3, the DNA is TGTGCTAGTGGTGGGACAGGGACACCCCTCCACTTT.

The chain recombines TRBV19 with TRBJ1-1; D gene uncertain. This CDR3 comprises 15 residues. In germline, CDR1 is LNHDA, CDR2 SQIVND (reference sequence). Trimming cost V 7 bases and J 4 bases, with 19 bases left between them. The CDR3 spells CASISSMLRRTEAFF. The CDR3 DNA reads as TGTGCCAGTATTTCCAGTATGTTGAGGCGCACTGAAGCTTTCTTT.

The rearrangement links TRBV5-1 to TRBJ2-1; 10 bases are a match to TRBD1. Germline assignment: CDR1 SGHRS and CDR2 YFSETQ. The junction had 7 bases not matched to a gene; V was cut back by 2 bases and J by 5 bases. The CDR3 has 16 residues. As DNA, the CDR3 is TGCGCCAGCAGCTTAGGAGACAGGGGGCGGGACAATGAGCAGTTCTTC. Residues: CASSLGDRGRDNEQFF.

V gene TRBV5-1 combines with J gene TRBJ2-5; tentatively, D is TRBD1 (7 bases). V shed 6 bases and J shed 4 bases, with 19 bases lying between them. The CDR3 contains 15 residues. The germline V gene has CDR1 SGHRS and CDR2 YFSETQ. In DNA, the CDR3 is TGCGCCAGCACCCGCCCGGGGGACAGCACAGAGACCCAGTACTTC. It specifies CASTRPGDSTETQYF.

The chain has TRBV15 and TRBJ2-3; 8 bases fit TRBD2. Per the germline V gene, CDR1 is LNHNV and CDR2 is YYDKDF (reference sequence). V trimming: 3 bases; J trimming: 2 bases; junction bases outside the gene matches: 4. The CDR3 extends over 15 amino acids. The CDR3 loop is CATSRDGRATDTQYF. CDR3 nucleotides: TGTGCCACCAGCAGGGACGGGAGGGCCACAGATACGCAGTATTTT.

The chain combines TRBV11-2 with TRBJ2-2, with 11 bases that match TRBD2. The CDR3 loop spans 16 amino acids. V gave up 5 bases and J gave up 3 bases; unmatched junction bases: 5. CDR1 is SGHAT, CDR2 FQNNGV, per germline. CDR3 protein: CASSPTSGDDTGELFF. The CDR3 DNA is TGTGCCAGCAGCCCGACTAGCGGGGATGACACCGGGGAGCTGTTTTTT.

This clone was counted once. The chain links TRBV30 to TRBJ2-7, with 7 bases aligning to TRBD1. J lost 1 base, V lost 0 bases, and 3 bases had no gene match. CDR1 and CDR2 (germline): GTSNPN, SVGIG (reference sequence). This CDR3 region has 14 residues. Written as DNA, the CDR3 is TGTGCCTGGAGTGTACAGGGACAGTCCTACGAGCAGTACTTC. This encodes CAWSVQGQSYEQYF.

This chain uses TRBV2 with TRBJ2-3, with D possibly being TRBD2 (7 bases). Trimming stripped 4 bases from V and 4 bases from J, with 9 bases between. Germline V gene lookup returns CDR1 SNHLY and CDR2 FYNNEI. The CDR3 length is 13 residues. As DNA, the CDR3 is TGTGCCAGCAGTGCCGGGGGGCCAGATACGCAGTATTTT. Amino acids: CASSAGGPDTQYF.

The V call is TRBV19, the J call TRBJ1-1, with D perhaps matching TRBD1 (6 bases). Trimming took 6 bases from V and 1 from J, leaving 18 bases between them. Germline V CDR1 and CDR2: LNHDA, SQIVND (reference sequence). This CDR3 is 16 amino acids long. CDR3 amino acids: CASRTDRPGANTEAFF. The CDR3 DNA reads as TGTGCCAGTAGAACTGACAGGCCGGGTGCGAACACTGAAGCTTTCTTT.